Shown below are 17 T cell receptor beta chains from a single sample sequenced in a study of blood T cell repertoires in COVID-19. Sequencing used immunoSEQ multiplex PCR; TCRdb keeps in-frame clones, though not all of them. The table has roughly 100,000 clones, roughly 82% seen once. Material: peripheral blood. The receptors were gathered from a man between 60 and 75 years old with acute or convalescent COVID-19.

V is TRBV6-2 or TRBV6-3 and J is TRBJ2-7; the match to TRBD1 covers 8 bases. Germline V gene lookup returns CDR1 MNHEY and CDR2 SVGEGT. The CDR3 is 17 residues long. After removal of 5 bases from V and 3 bases from J, the junction contained 15 bases not matched to a gene. The DNA for the CDR3 is TGTGCCAGCAGTCCAATCCATCCGGGACAGGCTGTCTACGAGCAGTACTTC. It codes for CASSPIHPGQAVYEQYF.

V is TRBV18 and J is TRBJ2-5; D uncertain. This CDR3 spans 14 amino acids. Germline values: CDR1 KGHSH, CDR2 LQKENI. V was cut by 6 bases and J by 0 bases, with 11 bases left in between. The CDR3 DNA sequence: TGTGCCAGCTCGCCTACTTCGTACCAAGAGACCCAGTACTTC. As protein: CASSPTSYQETQYF.

This clone has a handful of counts. The genes are TRBV6-4 and TRBJ2-5; possible D gene TRBD2, 6 bases. The V end lost 5 bases, the J end lost 5 bases, and 18 bases lay between the germline ends. The CDR3 loop spans 15 amino acids. Germline values: CDR1 MRHNA, CDR2 SNTAGT. The CDR3 sequence is CASSYRAAEGETQYF. The CDR3 nucleotides read TGTGCCAGCAGTTACCGGGCCGCGGAGGGTGAGACCCAGTACTTC.

The rearrangement links TRBV6-4 to TRBJ2-3; D gene ambiguous. The CDR3 length is 14 residues. The germline CDR1 and CDR2 sequences are MRHNA and SNTAGT. V lost 5 bases and J lost 0, with 9 bases in between. CDR3 bases: TGTGCCAGCAGTCCCCGTCCTAGCACAGATACGCAGTATTTT. Its protein is CASSPRPSTDTQYF.

The chain couples TRBV7-2 to TRBJ2-5; 12 nucleotides align to TRBD2. J lost 5 bases, V lost 3 bases, and 10 bases had no gene match. The CDR3 loop spans 17 amino acids. Germline CDR1 SGHTA, CDR2 FQGNSA. The CDR3 sequence: CASSFGLAGGMYETQYF. The CDR3 coding sequence is TGTGCCAGCAGCTTCGGTCTAGCGGGAGGGATGTATGAGACCCAGTACTTC.

The CDR3 DNA follows: TGTGCCAGCAGGACCTTAGCGGGACGCTCCTACGAGCAGTACTTC. Its protein product is CASRTLAGRSYEQYF. This chain connects TRBV27 to TRBJ2-7, with 8 positions matching TRBD2. CDR3 size: 15 residues. Germline V CDR1 and CDR2: MNHEY, SMNVEV (reference sequence). The V and J ends lost 6 bases and 0 bases, in that order; junction bases with no gene match: 7.

V and J are TRBV7-2 and TRBJ2-5; a possible D gene is TRBD1 (6 bases). The CDR3 loop spans 19 amino acids. The germline CDR1 and CDR2 sequences are SGHTA and FQGNSA. The V gene lost 1 base and the J gene lost 2 bases, with 23 bases spanning the gap. The CDR3 loop is CASSLDAAGAGRSQETQYF. CDR3 DNA sequence: TGTGCCAGCAGCTTAGATGCGGCAGGGGCCGGCAGATCACAAGAGACCCAGTACTTC.

This chain links TRBV3-1 (or the pseudogene TRBV3-2) with TRBJ2-1, with TRBD2 matching 14 bases. V lost 3 bases and J lost 12; bases outside the gene matches: 10. The CDR3 length is 16 residues. CDR1 is LGHDT, CDR2 YNNKEL, per germline (reference sequence). DNA for the CDR3: TGTGCCAGCAGCCAGACCGGGACTAGCGGGAGCACAAGGCAGTTCTTC. It is translated as CASSQTGTSGSTRQFF.

The CDR3 DNA sequence: TGTGCCAGCTCACCACCTGGCGGGAGCGCTTACAATGAGCAGTTCTTC. The encoded protein is CASSPPGGSAYNEQFF. This rearrangement joins TRBV18 to TRBJ2-1, with 7 nucleotides matching TRBD2. The V gene end was trimmed by 0 bases and the J gene end by 4 bases; junction bases not matched to a gene: 6. This CDR3 comprises 16 residues. CDR1 and CDR2 from the germline V gene are KGHSH and LQKENI.

V gene TRBV18 combines with J gene TRBJ2-1, with 9 bases aligning to TRBD2. Germline V gene sequence: CDR1 KGHSH, CDR2 LQKENI. V trimming: 2 bases; J trimming: 4 bases; junction bases outside the gene matches: 3. CDR3 length: 15 amino acids. The CDR3 spells CASSPGSGSYNEQFF. The CDR3 bases are TGTGCCAGCTCACCAGGTAGCGGGAGTTACAATGAGCAGTTCTTC.

This clone appeared many times. V and J are TRBV18 and TRBJ1-5, with TRBD1 matching 7 bases. Trimming took 5 bases from V and 8 from J; bases not matched to a gene: 3. The length of the CDR3 is 12 residues. Germline CDR1 and CDR2: KGHSH and LQKENI. CDR3 loop: CASSTQGKPQHF. Written as DNA, the CDR3 is TGTGCCAGCTCAACACAGGGGAAGCCCCAGCATTTT.

This clone showed up just a few times. The chain has TRBV7-9 and TRBJ2-7; weak D call: TRBD2 (5 bases). CDR3 length: 14 amino acids. Germline V lookup: CDR1 SEHNR, CDR2 FQNEAQ (reference sequence). The V end was cut by 5 bases, the J end by 2 bases, with 13 bases between. The CDR3, as DNA: TGTGCCAGCAGCCGAGGTTCGGGGACCTACGAGCAGTACTTC. It is translated as CASSRGSGTYEQYF.

The chain combines TRBV6-1 with TRBJ1-2; TRBD1 might be the D (6 bases). The V and J ends lost 2 bases and 4 bases respectively, with 8 bases between them. The CDR3 sequence is 13 residues long. Germline CDR1 and CDR2: MNHNS and SASEGT. CDR3 DNA sequence: TGTGCCAGCAGTGAAAGGGGGACCTATGGCTACACCTTC. Its translation: CASSERGTYGYTF.

This clone was observed a single time. CDR3 loop: CASSLGTGLYEQYF. The CDR3 DNA sequence: TGTGCCAGCAGCCTCGGGACAGGGTTATACGAGCAGTACTTC. The chain employs TRBV6-5 and TRBJ2-7, with TRBD1 identical over 9 bases. Germline-derived CDR1 and CDR2 are MNHEY and SVGAGI. This CDR3 has 14 residues. Trimming removed 6 bases from V and 4 bases from J; junction bases left unmatched: 7.

The rearrangement uses TRBV2 and TRBJ2-7; D unresolved. CDR3 length: 14 residues. Germline values: CDR1 SNHLY, CDR2 FYNNEI. V gave up 3 bases and J gave up 0 bases, with 9 bases separating them. This chain's CDR3 is CASSDGRFSYEQYF. CDR3 nucleotide sequence: TGTGCCAGCAGTGATGGCAGGTTCTCCTACGAGCAGTACTTC.

The gene calls are TRBV14 and TRBJ2-2; D unclear. The CDR3 extends over 14 amino acids. Germline V gene lookup returns CDR1 SGHDN and CDR2 FVKESK. Trimming stripped 1 base from V and 5 bases from J, with 8 bases between. This CDR3 is CASSQVQRTGELFF. CDR3 sequence (DNA): TGTGCCAGCAGCCAAGTTCAGCGAACCGGGGAGCTGTTTTTT.

This clone was found a few times. This chain connects TRBV28 to TRBJ1-5; D is uncertain. V was trimmed by 7 bases and J by 9 bases, leaving 13 bases between them. Germline-derived CDR1 and CDR2 are MDHEN and SYDVKM. The CDR3 runs to 12 residues. The CDR3: CASTAPRGPQHF. CDR3 DNA sequence: TGTGCCAGCACCGCCCCCCGGGGGCCCCAGCATTTT.